This T cell receptor (beta chain) was sequenced in a study of shared clonotypes between healthy human individuals. Study background: Three plates were used per donor for CD4 naive, three for CD4 memory, two for CD8 naive and one for CD8 memory.

The CDR3 is made up of 12 amino acids. Germline values: CDR1 SNHLY, CDR2 FYNNEI. V gave up 8 bases and J gave up 7 bases; unmatched junction bases: 3. As regards this clone: Its antigen remains unknown.

The study's findings and limits: The study sampled only blood, and tissue repertoires likely differ.

Profiled with immunoSEQ multiplex PCR; TCRdb holds only in-frame clones, not every one. The repertoire holds approximately 2.4 million clones, with about 94% as singletons. The sequenced sample was naive CD4+ T cells sorted from blood. Documented subset: CD45RA+ positively selected. The clonotype comes from a man younger than 35 in good health. V is TRBV2 and J is TRBJ1-4, with TRBD1 identical over 8 bases. The CDR3 DNA sequence: TGTGCCAGCGGGACAGGACGTGAAAAACTGTTTTTT. It translates to CASGTGREKLFF.